This entry concerns a single T cell receptor (beta chain). Antigen: not known. One end of the junction varies from germline; a read error may be responsible. RNA was extracted from bulk tissue without any cell sorting. This record belongs to a study of tumor and adjacent non-tumor tissue in lung cancer. Overall study: Patients were aged roughly 30 to 76, some 10 men and a handful of women, stage I to III.

A modified ARM-PCR protocol with three rounds of nested PCR amplified TCRbeta. MiXCR, applied by TCRdb to the multiplex PCR reads, yields one record per CDR3 protein. The sample contains about 75,000 distinct CDR3 sequences, around four fifths of which appear only once. Study observations and caveats: Tumor tissue had significantly higher TCR diversity than normal lung. Patients with more diverse tumor TCRs had worse survival.

Germline V gives CDR1 MNHEY, CDR2 SVGAGI. This CDR3 is 15 amino acids long. The source material was lung tumor tissue. This receptor was identified in a woman aged 45-65 years with non-small cell lung cancer. The chain combines TRBV6-5 with TRBJ2-7; D is possibly TRBD1 (6 bases). The CDR3 DNA follows: TGTGTCAGCAGTAAGTCCGGGACACCACCCTACGAGCAGTACTTC. It codes for CVSSKSGTPPYEQYF.